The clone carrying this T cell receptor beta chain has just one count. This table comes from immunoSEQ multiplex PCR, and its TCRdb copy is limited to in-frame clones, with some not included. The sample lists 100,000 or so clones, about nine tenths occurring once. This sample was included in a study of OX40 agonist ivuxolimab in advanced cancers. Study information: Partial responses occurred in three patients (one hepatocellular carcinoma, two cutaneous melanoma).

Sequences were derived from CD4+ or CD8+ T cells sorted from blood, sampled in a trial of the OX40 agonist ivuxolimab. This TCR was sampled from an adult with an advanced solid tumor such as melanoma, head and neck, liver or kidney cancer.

The CDR3 here is CASSFGSRLYTF. The CDR3 DNA reads as TGTGCCAGCAGCTTCGGCAGCCGCCTATACACCTTC. This chain joins TRBV5-6 and TRBJ1-2, with D unresolved. Between the trimmed V and J ends, which lost 2 bases and 11 bases, there was a span of 13 bases. Germline values: CDR1 SGHDT, CDR2 YYEEEE. The CDR3 runs to 12 residues.